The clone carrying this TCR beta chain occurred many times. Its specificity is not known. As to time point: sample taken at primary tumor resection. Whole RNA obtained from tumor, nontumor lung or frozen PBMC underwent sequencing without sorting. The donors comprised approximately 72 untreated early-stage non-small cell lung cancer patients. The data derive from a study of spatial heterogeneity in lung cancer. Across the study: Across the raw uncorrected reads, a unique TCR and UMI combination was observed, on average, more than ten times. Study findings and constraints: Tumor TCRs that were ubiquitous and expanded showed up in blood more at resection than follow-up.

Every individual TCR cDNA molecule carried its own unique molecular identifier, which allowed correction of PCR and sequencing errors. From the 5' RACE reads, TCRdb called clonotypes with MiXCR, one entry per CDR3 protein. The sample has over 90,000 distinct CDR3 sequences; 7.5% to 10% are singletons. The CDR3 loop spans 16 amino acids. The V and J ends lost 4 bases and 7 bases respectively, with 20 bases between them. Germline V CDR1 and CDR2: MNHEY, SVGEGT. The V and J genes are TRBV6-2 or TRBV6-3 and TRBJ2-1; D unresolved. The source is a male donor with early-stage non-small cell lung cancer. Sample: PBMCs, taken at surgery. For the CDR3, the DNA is TGTGCCAGCAGTTCCCCAGGAAGGACCTTTCTAAATGAGCAGTTCTTC. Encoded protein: CASSSPGRTFLNEQFF.